The clone carrying this T cell receptor beta chain was observed at least ten times. This entry comes from a study of T cells in Graves' hyperthyroidism and ophthalmopathy. Amplification of TCR beta CDR3 regions used RNA as the template. The TCR CDR3 first-round RT-PCR relied on the HTBI primer set. TCRdb recomputed calls from the multiplex PCR reads with MiXCR, one row per CDR3 protein. Among about 500,000 distinct CDR3 sequences listed, approximately 15% were seen once. V dropped 6 bases and J dropped 6; count of bases not matched to a gene: 9. Looked up from germline, CDR1 is LNHDA and CDR2 is SQIVND (reference sequence). The CDR3 loop spans 14 amino acids.

The TCR was taken from a woman between 18 and 30 years old with Graves' hyperthyroidism. The rearrangement links TRBV19 to TRBJ2-7; 9 positions match TRBD1. Sequencing input: blood. CDR3 sequence (DNA): TGTGCCAGTAGGACGGGACAGGGACCGGGCGAGCAGTACTTC. Amino acids: CASRTGQGPGEQYF.